A selection of T cell receptor beta chains follows, all from one sample in a study of blood T cell repertoires in COVID-19. Libraries were prepared by immunoSEQ multiplex PCR; TCRdb keeps only in-frame clonotypes and omits some of them. The sample has 300,000 or so clones, 90% seen once. Sequencing was done on a sample of PBMCs or T cells enriched from blood (not recorded which). These receptor sequences come from a man aged 55 to 70 who had recovered from COVID-19. Both conserved end residues are part of each CDR3. A D gene is named only where the DNA matches it firmly.

cdr3_aa cdr3_nt j_call v_call d_call
CASRGGMWSNQPQHF TGTGCCAGCAGAGGAGGGATGTGGAGCAATCAGCCCCAGCATTTT TRBJ1-5 TRBV2 NA
CASSVTGRYDGYTF TGCGCCAGCAGCGTGACAGGGAGGTACGATGGCTACACCTTC TRBJ1-2 TRBV5-1 TRBD1
CASSPGPGGNTEAFF TGTGCCAGTAGTCCGGGGCCGGGGGGGAACACTGAAGCTTTCTTT TRBJ1-1 TRBV19 NA
CASSQDWAGNQPQHF TGCGCCAGCAGCCAAGATTGGGCAGGGAATCAGCCCCAGCATTTT TRBJ1-5 TRBV4-1 NA
CASSKADSHTEAFF TGTGCCAGCAGCAAAGCGGACAGCCACACTGAAGCTTTCTTT TRBJ1-1 TRBV21-1 NA
CASSVVPFISTGGRSNQPQHF TGTGCCAGCAGCGTAGTCCCCTTTATTTCGACAGGGGGTCGGAGCAATCAGCCCCAGCATTTT TRBJ1-5 TRBV9 TRBD1
CASSPMKGSTGELFF TGTGCCAGCAGCCCTATGAAAGGGAGCACCGGGGAGCTGTTTTTT TRBJ2-2 TRBV7-9 NA
CASSYSGTEETQYF TGTGCCAGCAGTTACTCCGGGACAGAAGAGACCCAGTACTTC TRBJ2-5 TRBV6-2/TRBV6-3 TRBD1
CASSVRSGRAGELFF TGTGCCAGCAGTGTACGTAGCGGGAGGGCCGGGGAGCTGTTTTTT TRBJ2-2 TRBV2 TRBD2
CASSLSLDSNYGYTF TGTGCCAGCAGCTTATCACTCGACAGTAACTATGGCTACACCTTC TRBJ1-2 TRBV13 NA
CASSFRDSNQPQHF TGTGCCAGCAGTTTCAGGGATAGCAATCAGCCCCAGCATTTT TRBJ1-5 TRBV7-8 NA
CASKGQVNTGELFF TGTGCCAGTAAAGGACAGGTGAACACCGGGGAGCTGTTTTTT TRBJ2-2 TRBV25-1 TRBD1
CASRGLLSYEQYF TGTGCCAGCCGGGGACTGCTCTCCTACGAGCAGTACTTC TRBJ2-7 TRBV19 NA
CASSYSGNTIYF TGTGCCAGCAGCTACAGTGGAAACACCATATATTTT TRBJ1-3 TRBV11-3 NA